A single sample gave rise to the 5 T cell receptor beta chains below, sequenced in a study of early T cells in non-severe SARS-CoV-2 infection. TCRdb fed the 5' RACE reads into MiXCR, producing one record per CDR3 protein. The table records 70,000 to 85,000 distinct CDR3 sequences, roughly an eighth of them present only once. Material: whole blood. All receptors derive from an adult who was a healthcare worker with PCR-confirmed SARS-CoV-2 infection or an uninfected control (not recorded which).

This clonotype showed up many times. The chain combines TRBV13 with TRBJ1-1; D unclear. Germline V CDR1 and CDR2: PRHDT, FYEKMQ (reference sequence). This CDR3 contains 14 residues. Trimming left V 3 bases short and J 2 bases short, with 10 bases between. CDR3 nucleotides: TGTGCCAGCAGCTTGGAGGGTACTAACACTGAAGCTTTCTTT. Translated: CASSLEGTNTEAFF.

The chain combines TRBV6-2 or TRBV6-3 with TRBJ2-2, with 7 bases fitting TRBD2. Germline V gene lookup returns CDR1 MNHEY and CDR2 SVGEGT. CDR3 length: 15 amino acids. The trim removed 8 bases at V and 3 bases at J, leaving 9 bases unmatched. CDR3 coding DNA: TGTGCCAGCCGGGAGGTGGCTCGGGACACCGGGGAGCTGTTTTTT. It is translated as CASREVARDTGELFF.

A few counts support this clonotype. The rearrangement uses TRBV6-5 and TRBJ2-7, with 7 bases identical to TRBD2. The CDR3 consists of 13 residues. Trimming cost V 7 bases and J 7 bases; bases outside gene matches: 10. Germline assignment: CDR1 MNHEY and CDR2 SVGAGI. The CDR3 DNA sequence: TGTGCCAGCAAGGACGCACCCGGGGGGGAGCAGTACTTC. Protein: CASKDAPGGEQYF.

The chain carries TRBV3-1 and TRBJ2-5, with D possibly being TRBD1 (5 bases). Deletions cut 0 bases from V and 2 bases from J, with 10 bases between. Per the germline V gene, CDR1 is LGHDT and CDR2 is YNNKEL (reference sequence). The CDR3 extends over 15 amino acids. In DNA form, the CDR3 reads TGTGCCAGCAGCCAAGAGGCAGGGTCTCAAGAGACCCAGTACTTC. Translation: CASSQEAGSQETQYF.

This clonotype was seen a handful of times. The chain links TRBV19 to TRBJ1-3, with D tentatively TRBD1 (6 bases). Trimming removed 5 bases from V and 0 bases from J, with 11 bases in between. This CDR3 is built from 15 residues. Germline assignment: CDR1 LNHDA and CDR2 SQIVND (reference sequence). For the CDR3, the DNA is TGTGCCAGTAGTGCCCGAGGGGGCTCTGGAAACACCATATATTTT. Translating gives CASSARGGSGNTIYF.